The present TCR beta chain was sequenced within a study of T cell repertoires in cytomegalovirus infection. The wider study: CMV infection together with matching HLA type was indicated by public TCR beta signatures.

With regard to this clonotype: Its specificity is not known.

TCRdb redid the calling of the reads with MiXCR, one entry per CDR3 protein. This table holds hundreds of thousands of distinct CDR3 sequences, approximately 29% found once. Study findings and constraints: It was HLA-C-restricted CMV-specific TCR beta clonotypes that dominated the response ex vivo.

This sample comprised cultured CD8+ T cells from PBMCs, obtained from culture after CMV antigen stimulation. The clonotype originates from a human donor in good health (CMV status not recorded). Some clones in this sample may be carry-over from other donors' samples.

The CDR3 region has the DNA TGTGCCACGCAGCGGGCCGAAGGGGCCGCCTACGAGCAGTACTTC. Translated: CATQRAEGAAYEQYF. This chain joins TRBV10-3 and TRBJ2-7; TRBD2 might be the D (6 bases). The V end was cut by 10 bases, the J end by 2 bases, with 21 bases between. CDR1 and CDR2 from the germline V gene are ENHRY and SYGVKD. The CDR3 is 15 amino acids.